A selection of T cell receptor beta chains follows, all from one sample in a study of Graves' ophthalmopathy and Graves' hyperthyroidism. TCRdb called the multiplex PCR reads again in MiXCR, with one record for every CDR3 protein. The sample yields around 1.1 million distinct CDR3 sequences, 36% seen once. The sample consisted of peripheral blood or thyroid tissue (not recorded which). The receptors come from an adult man with Graves' hyperthyroidism. Both conserved end residues are part of each CDR3. Fields, in order: CDR3 length, J gene, V gene, CDR3 protein.

length: 12; J: TRBJ1-2; V: TRBV25-1; CDR3: CANLRGNYGYTF
length: 13; J: TRBJ2-7; V: TRBV7-9; CDR3: CASSAWSTGEQYF
length: 15; J: TRBJ1-5; V: TRBV12-3/TRBV12-4; CDR3: CASTPGQSSNRPQHF
length: 14; J: TRBJ1-2; V: TRBV29-1; CDR3: CSVGLGSPHSGYTF
length: 12; J: TRBJ1-1; V: TRBV29-1; CDR3: CSGTPKNTEAFF
length: 14; J: TRBJ1-5; V: TRBV2; CDR3: CASRGQGAYQPQHF
length: 15; J: TRBJ2-7; V: TRBV19; CDR3: CASRTGQGAFYEQYF
length: 15; J: TRBJ2-7; V: TRBV11-2; CDR3: CASKLGGTSGYEQYF
length: 16; J: TRBJ1-5; V: TRBV7-2; CDR3: CASSPKDPGGNQPQHF
length: 13; J: TRBJ1-2; V: TRBV18; CDR3: CASSPRDREGYTF
length: 15; J: TRBJ2-2; V: TRBV29-1; CDR3: CASSQDPGPTGELFF
length: 14; J: TRBJ1-5; V: TRBV12-3/TRBV12-4; CDR3: CASNIGGNGQPQHF
length: 10; J: TRBJ2-7; V: TRBV6-4; CDR3: CAPFDGEQYF
length: 14; J: TRBJ2-7; V: TRBV5-6; CDR3: CASSSATGVYEQYF
length: 17; J: TRBJ2-6; V: TRBV6-1; CDR3: CASRPDRAASGANVLTF
length: 14; J: TRBJ1-6; V: TRBV11-2; CDR3: CASNPGAHNSPLHF
length: 16; J: TRBJ1-4; V: TRBV4-3; CDR3: CASSQEEGQGLEKLFF
length: 15; J: TRBJ2-5; V: TRBV7-2; CDR3: CASSRGGAGQETQYF
length: 13; J: TRBJ1-5; V: TRBV19; CDR3: CASTSYGGSPQHF
length: 12; J: TRBJ1-2; V: TRBV3-1; CDR3: CASSPVGNGYTF
length: 11; J: TRBJ1-5; V: TRBV12-3/TRBV12-4; CDR3: CASSQGGGEHF
length: 11; J: TRBJ2-7; V: TRBV10-3; CDR3: CAISASYEQYF
length: 13; J: TRBJ2-5; V: TRBV7-9; CDR3: CASSSDSMETQYF
length: 17; J: TRBJ2-7; V: TRBV3-1; CDR3: CASSLTGRVTDSYEQYF
length: 14; J: TRBJ2-7; V: TRBV29-1; CDR3: CSVAPGLAFSEQYF
length: 13; J: TRBJ2-7; V: TRBV6-2/TRBV6-3; CDR3: CASSRTTRYEQYF
length: 16; J: TRBJ1-1; V: TRBV25-1; CDR3: CASSEYQGQGRTEAFF
length: 12; J: TRBJ2-7; V: TRBV15; CDR3: CATSNRPYEQYF
length: 15; J: TRBJ1-6; V: TRBV25-1; CDR3: CASSDFSNSNSPLHF